The rows below give T cell receptor beta chains drawn from one sample of a study of CD8 T cells in Susac syndrome. TCRdb reprocessed the immunoSEQ multiplex PCR reads with MiXCR, giving one entry per CDR3 protein. The data show approximately 280,000 distinct CDR3 sequences, 70% to 90% seen once. Sequencing was performed on CD8+ T cells from PBMCs. The receptors come from a human donor with multiple sclerosis. CDR3s include the opening cysteine and the closing phenylalanine or tryptophan. Each record gives: CDR3 protein, CDR3 DNA, D gene, J gene, clone size, V gene. The D gene is left open where the match is weak. Not all rows give a size; the values are once, few, many and, for expanded clones, a class.

CDR3: CSAPRLAGVYTGELFF
DNA: TGCAGTGCGCCTCGACTAGCGGGAGTGTACACCGGGGAGCTGTTTTTT
D: TRBD2
J: TRBJ2-2
size: .
V: TRBV20-1

CDR3: CASSPRTAMNTEAFF
DNA: TGTGCCAGCAGCCCCCGGACAGCCATGAACACTGAAGCTTTCTTT
D: .
J: TRBJ1-1
size: few
V: TRBV7-9

CDR3: CASSFLPDSEQYF
DNA: TGTGCCAGCAGTTTCCTCCCGGACAGCGAGCAGTACTTC
D: .
J: TRBJ2-7
size: .
V: TRBV28

CDR3: CAISTGIGGELFF
DNA: TGTGCCATTTCGACTGGAATAGGCGGGGAGCTGTTTTTT
D: .
J: TRBJ2-2
size: .
V: TRBV2

CDR3: CASSSRTGAEQYF
DNA: TGTGCCAGCAGCTCCCGGACAGGAGCCGAGCAGTACTTC
D: TRBD1
J: TRBJ2-7
size: .
V: TRBV7-6

CDR3: CASSLKGPGQGYF
DNA: TGTGCCAGCAGTTTAAAGGGACCGGGACAGGGATACTTC
D: TRBD1
J: TRBJ2-7
size: .
V: TRBV28

CDR3: CASSLAQTGTSDLNEQFF
DNA: TGTGCCAGCAGTTTAGCCCAGACCGGGACTAGCGATCTCAATGAGCAGTTCTTC
D: TRBD2
J: TRBJ2-1
size: .
V: TRBV12-3/TRBV12-4

CDR3: CASSHRTGKGADTQYF
DNA: TGTGCCAGCAGCCATCGGACAGGGAAAGGGGCAGATACGCAGTATTTT
D: TRBD1
J: TRBJ2-3
size: .
V: TRBV5-5

CDR3: CASSWAREVGTEAFF
DNA: TGCGCCAGCAGCTGGGCCAGGGAAGTCGGCACTGAAGCTTTCTTT
D: .
J: TRBJ1-1
size: .
V: TRBV5-1

CDR3: CSAGRDYWNGELFF
DNA: TGCAGTGCTGGCCGGGACTACTGGAACGGGGAGCTGTTTTTT
D: TRBD2
J: TRBJ2-2
size: .
V: TRBV20-1

CDR3: CASSLASSGGSEQFF
DNA: TGCGCCAGCAGCTTGGCCTCTAGCGGGGGGAGTGAGCAGTTCTTC
D: TRBD2
J: TRBJ2-1
size: .
V: TRBV5-1

CDR3: CTSSYSREGGGPRETQYF
DNA: TGTACCAGCAGTTACTCCCGAGAGGGTGGGGGTCCAAGAGAGACCCAGTACTTC
D: .
J: TRBJ2-5
size: .
V: TRBV6-5

CDR3: CSVEDRGTRGDTQYF
DNA: TGCAGCGTTGAAGATCGAGGGACCCGAGGCGATACGCAGTATTTT
D: .
J: TRBJ2-3
size: .
V: TRBV29-1

CDR3: CASSSRGFRRETQYF
DNA: TGTGCCAGCAGTTCCAGGGGATTCCGACGGGAGACCCAGTACTTC
D: .
J: TRBJ2-5
size: few
V: TRBV27

CDR3: CASSYRAGGVDNEQFF
DNA: TGTGCCAGCAGCTACCGAGCGGGAGGTGTTGACAATGAGCAGTTCTTC
D: TRBD2
J: TRBJ2-1
size: .
V: TRBV7-3

CDR3: CASSVGASSTDTQYF
DNA: TGTGCCAGCAGCGTAGGGGCTAGCTCCACAGATACGCAGTATTTT
D: .
J: TRBJ2-3
size: few
V: TRBV9

CDR3: CASSLSEGRYEQYF
DNA: TGTGCCAGCAGCCTTTCGGAGGGACGTTACGAGCAGTACTTC
D: .
J: TRBJ2-7
size: .
V: TRBV7-9

CDR3: CASSVGGSGTGLYGYTF
DNA: TGTGCCAGCAGCGTAGGGGGGTCCGGGACAGGTCTCTATGGCTACACCTTC
D: TRBD1
J: TRBJ1-2
size: .
V: TRBV9

CDR3: CASSQDWRTENQPQHF
DNA: TGTGCCAGCAGCCAAGATTGGAGGACAGAGAATCAGCCCCAGCATTTT
D: .
J: TRBJ1-5
size: .
V: TRBV3-1

CDR3: CASPLAGVNEQFF
DNA: TGTGCCAGCCCTCTTGCGGGAGTGAATGAGCAGTTCTTC
D: TRBD2
J: TRBJ2-1
size: .
V: TRBV2

CDR3: CSVPGQSTDTQYF
DNA: TGCAGCGTTCCAGGACAAAGCACAGATACGCAGTATTTT
D: .
J: TRBJ2-3
size: .
V: TRBV29-1

CDR3: CASSLKGARYEQYF
DNA: TGCGCCAGCAGCTTAAAAGGGGCTAGATACGAGCAGTACTTC
D: .
J: TRBJ2-7
size: .
V: TRBV5-1

CDR3: CASSPDVSNEQYF
DNA: TGTGCCAGCAGTCCGGACGTATCCAACGAGCAGTACTTC
D: .
J: TRBJ2-7
size: .
V: TRBV7-3

CDR3: CASSLMGAETEAFF
DNA: TGTGCCAGCAGTTTAATGGGGGCGGAGACTGAAGCTTTCTTT
D: .
J: TRBJ1-1
size: once
V: TRBV28

CDR3: CASSSTFSSNYGYTF
DNA: TGTGCCAGCAGCTCTACCTTTTCCTCTAACTATGGCTACACCTTC
D: .
J: TRBJ1-2
size: once
V: TRBV7-9

CDR3: CASSRIAGAGDTQYF
DNA: TGTGCCAGCAGCCGTATAGCGGGAGCAGGAGATACGCAGTATTTT
D: TRBD2
J: TRBJ2-3
size: .
V: TRBV3-1

CDR3: CASSFDADTEAFF
DNA: TGTGCCAGCAGTTTCGACGCCGACACTGAAGCTTTCTTT
D: .
J: TRBJ1-1
size: .
V: TRBV28

CDR3: CASGGQGSSYEQYF
DNA: TGTGCCAGCGGCGGTCAGGGGAGCTCCTACGAGCAGTACTTC
D: .
J: TRBJ2-7
size: .
V: TRBV28

CDR3: CASSPTTGGFNQPQHF
DNA: TGCGCCAGCAGCCCCACCACGGGCGGATTCAATCAGCCCCAGCATTTT
D: .
J: TRBJ1-5
size: .
V: TRBV4-3

CDR3: CARSLREAGGLPVANTGELFF
DNA: TGTGCCAGAAGCTTGAGGGAGGCAGGGGGACTACCGGTAGCGAACACCGGGGAGCTGTTTTTT
D: .
J: TRBJ2-2
size: few
V: TRBV5-3

CDR3: CASSSLFGGVSFPEQFF
DNA: TGTGCCAGCAGTTCTCTTTTTGGGGGAGTATCATTCCCTGAGCAGTTCTTC
D: .
J: TRBJ2-1
size: .
V: TRBV27

CDR3: CASSKKRYYNFTDTQYF
DNA: TGTGCCAGCAGCAAGAAGAGGTACTACAACTTCACAGATACGCAGTATTTT
D: .
J: TRBJ2-3
size: .
V: TRBV21-1

CDR3: CAISRRSRDSTTYEQYF
DNA: TGTGCCATCAGCCGAAGGAGCCGGGACAGCACAACCTACGAGCAGTACTTC
D: TRBD1
J: TRBJ2-7
size: few
V: TRBV10-3

CDR3: CASSMGTYPYEQYF
DNA: TGTGCCAGTAGTATGGGGACATATCCCTACGAGCAGTACTTC
D: .
J: TRBJ2-7
size: few
V: TRBV19

CDR3: CASSPGGLEQYF
DNA: TGTGCCAGCAGCCCTGGGGGTCTCGAGCAGTACTTC
D: .
J: TRBJ2-7
size: few
V: TRBV7-9

CDR3: CASSYSTRVNEQFF
DNA: TGTGCCAGCAGTTACTCGACTCGGGTCAATGAGCAGTTCTTC
D: .
J: TRBJ2-1
size: .
V: TRBV6-5

CDR3: CASRVPGLADTDTQYF
DNA: TGCGCCAGCAGGGTCCCGGGACTAGCGGATACAGATACGCAGTATTTT
D: TRBD2
J: TRBJ2-3
size: .
V: TRBV4-1

CDR3: CASSQDVIGRIPGNTIYF
DNA: TGCGCCAGCAGCCAAGATGTGATAGGGAGGATACCTGGAAACACCATATATTTT
D: .
J: TRBJ1-3
size: .
V: TRBV4-1

CDR3: CSAPRRGVNTEAFF
DNA: TGCAGTGCTCCCCGGCGGGGGGTGAACACTGAAGCTTTCTTT
D: .
J: TRBJ1-1
size: .
V: TRBV20-1

CDR3: CATSDFPTGTSEETQYF
DNA: TGTGCCACCAGTGATTTTCCGACCGGGACTAGCGAAGAGACCCAGTACTTC
D: TRBD2
J: TRBJ2-5
size: .
V: TRBV24-1

CDR3: CASSTRQGYGYTF
DNA: TGCGCCAGCAGCACTCGACAGGGCTATGGCTACACCTTC
D: TRBD1
J: TRBJ1-2
size: once
V: TRBV4-1

CDR3: CASSFGTGVRYF
DNA: TGTGCCAGCAGCTTCGGGACAGGGGTGAGGTACTTC
D: TRBD1
J: TRBJ2-7
size: .
V: TRBV5-6

CDR3: CASSHPGQGHTDTQYF
DNA: TGTGCCAGCAGCCATCCGGGACAGGGACACACAGATACGCAGTATTTT
D: TRBD1
J: TRBJ2-3
size: once
V: TRBV16

CDR3: CANRPQGLAGGFSYNEQFF
DNA: TGTGCCAACCGCCCTCAGGGACTAGCGGGAGGCTTCTCCTACAATGAGCAGTTCTTC
D: TRBD2
J: TRBJ2-1
size: .
V: TRBV6-2/TRBV6-3

CDR3: CASSLWTGVQETQYF
DNA: TGTGCCAGCAGCCTTTGGACAGGGGTACAAGAGACCCAGTACTTC
D: TRBD1
J: TRBJ2-5
size: .
V: TRBV14

CDR3: CASSYRTGAGHEQYF
DNA: TGTGCCAGCAGCTATCGGACAGGGGCAGGACACGAGCAGTACTTC
D: TRBD1
J: TRBJ2-7
size: few
V: TRBV13

CDR3: CASSVSGTSIDEQFF
DNA: TGTGCCAGCAGCGTCTCCGGGACTAGCATCGATGAGCAGTTCTTC
D: TRBD2
J: TRBJ2-1
size: .
V: TRBV9

CDR3: CASSPTERDLNTEAFF
DNA: TGTGCCAGCAGCCCCACAGAGAGAGATCTGAACACTGAAGCTTTCTTT
D: .
J: TRBJ1-1
size: .
V: TRBV28

CDR3: CASSQGRRTGAYEQYF
DNA: TGCGCCAGCAGTCAAGGGAGGCGGACAGGAGCCTACGAGCAGTACTTC
D: .
J: TRBJ2-7
size: once
V: TRBV23-1

CDR3: CAWSHYLAEPWSSYNEQFF
DNA: TGTGCCTGGAGTCACTATCTAGCGGAACCTTGGAGCTCCTACAATGAGCAGTTCTTC
D: TRBD2
J: TRBJ2-1
size: .
V: TRBV30

CDR3: CASSLSRDYPQETQYF
DNA: TGTGCCAGCAGCCTCAGCAGGGACTATCCACAAGAGACCCAGTACTTC
D: TRBD2
J: TRBJ2-5
size: .
V: TRBV14

CDR3: CASSYGAGWDRETQYF
DNA: TGTGCCAGCAGTTACGGCGCCGGTTGGGATCGAGAGACCCAGTACTTC
D: .
J: TRBJ2-5
size: .
V: TRBV6-5

CDR3: CASSLTGTAQPQHF
DNA: TGTGCCAGCAGTTTGACAGGTACGGCGCAGCCCCAGCATTTT
D: .
J: TRBJ1-5
size: .
V: TRBV27

CDR3: CASRWWGYGYTF
DNA: TGTGCCAGCAGATGGTGGGGATATGGCTACACCTTC
D: .
J: TRBJ1-2
size: .
V: TRBV28

CDR3: CASSVEGGPNEQYF
DNA: TGTGCCAGCAGCGTAGAAGGGGGACCGAACGAGCAGTACTTC
D: .
J: TRBJ2-7
size: .
V: TRBV9